This T cell receptor (beta chain) is drawn from a study of T cell repertoires in cytomegalovirus infection. Comment on this clonotype: The junction departs from the called germline gene at one end, perhaps through a read error.

TCRdb passed the reads through MiXCR, listing each CDR3 protein once. The data show around 450,000 distinct CDR3 sequences, around 32% seen once. CDR1 and CDR2 (germline): SGHDT, YYEEEE. The CDR3 sequence is 15 residues long. Input material: PBMCs. The TCR was taken from a human donor in good health (CMV status not recorded). Some clones in this sample may be carry-over from other donors' samples. This chain uses TRBV5-6 with TRBJ2-5; either TRBD1 or TRBD2 may supply D (5 bases each). For the CDR3, the DNA is TGTGACAGCAGCCCCGACAGACGGGGACAAGAGACCCAGTACTTC. This translates into CDSSPDRRGQETQYF.